This T cell receptor beta chain was profiled in a study of patients and donors after allogeneic stem cell transplantation. TCRdb redid the calling of the RT-PCR reads with MiXCR, one entry per CDR3 protein. The table lists 150,000 to 250,000 distinct CDR3 sequences, roughly 40% of them singletons. This clonotype was obtained from a human donor who was either an allogeneic HSCT recipient or a stem cell or donor lymphocyte infusion donor (not recorded which). It is not recorded whose cells these are; they may come from a transplant donor. Sample: blood, either unsorted or a sorted T cell fraction (not recorded which).

The CDR3 region is CATSLGLRFNEQFF. The DNA of the CDR3 is TGTGCCACCTCTCTGGGACTCCGGTTCAATGAGCAGTTCTTC. The V call is TRBV12-3 or TRBV12-4, the J call TRBJ2-1; possible D gene TRBD2, 6 bases. V was clipped by 10 bases and J by 6 bases, with 19 bases between them. This CDR3 has 14 residues.